These 17 T cell receptor beta chains were all obtained from the same sample, sequenced in a study of cytomegalovirus exposure and HLA in healthy donors. Vbeta (60) and Jbeta (13) primers were used in the PCR. The data were produced by immunoSEQ multiplex PCR, yet TCRdb's version contains in-frame clones alone and is incomplete. The sample lists roughly 140,000 clones, roughly three quarters occurring once. Sequencing was done on a sample of PBMCs. Source of these receptors: a man aged 18-30 years in good health and CMV-seronegative.

This clone has just one count. This rearrangement joins TRBV2 to TRBJ2-3; D is perhaps TRBD2 (7 bases). Trimming stripped 3 bases from V and 4 bases from J, with 11 bases between. Germline V gene lookup returns CDR1 SNHLY and CDR2 FYNNEI. The CDR3 consists of 14 residues. The CDR3 here is CASSEGGGPDTQYF. In DNA, the CDR3 is TGTGCCAGCAGTGAGGGAGGGGGGCCAGATACGCAGTATTTT.

This clone was detected only once. The chain combines TRBV6-1 with TRBJ1-4; no definite D call. V lost 1 base, J lost 0 bases, and 18 bases lay in between. The CDR3 length is 19 residues. CDR1 is MNHNS and CDR2 is SASEGT in the germline V gene. CDR3 amino acids: CASSEVGEGVGATNEKLFF. CDR3 DNA sequence: TGTGCCAGCAGTGAAGTTGGGGAGGGCGTAGGCGCAACTAATGAAAAACTGTTTTTT.

This sequence joins TRBV25-1 and TRBJ2-7, with no clear D. V shed 4 bases and J shed 3 bases, with 4 bases lying between them. CDR1 is MGHDK and CDR2 is SYGVNS in the germline V gene. There are 11 residues in the CDR3. The CDR3 loop reads CASSVHYEQYF. CDR3 bases: TGTGCCAGCAGTGTACACTACGAGCAGTACTTC.

The chain carries TRBV9 and TRBJ1-3; D gene ambiguous. Trimming pared 0 bases from V and 0 bases from J, leaving 10 bases between. CDR3 length: 16 amino acids. Germline-derived CDR1 and CDR2 are SGDLS and YYNGEE. DNA of the CDR3: TGTGCCAGCAGCGTAGATCAGGCGACCTCTGGAAACACCATATATTTT. It translates to CASSVDQATSGNTIYF. The full variable domain, in which reference TRBV9 and TRBJ1-3 provide the parts outside the CDR3, is DSGVTQTPKHLITATGQRVTLRCSPRSGDLSVYWYQQSLDQGLQFLIQYYNGEERAKGNILERFSAQQFPDLHSELNLSSLELGDSALYFCASSVDQATSGNTIYFGEGSWLTVV.

The V and J genes are TRBV7-2 and TRBJ1-5, with 8 positions matching TRBD1. The V gene's germline CDR1 is SGHTA and CDR2 FQGNSA. The CDR3 has 16 amino acids. Trimming removed 3 bases from V and 2 bases from J; junction bases left unmatched: 6. The CDR3 protein is CASSFYLTGGNQPQHF. As DNA, the CDR3 is TGTGCCAGCAGCTTTTATCTGACAGGGGGCAATCAGCCCCAGCATTTT.

This sequence joins TRBV11-3 and TRBJ1-5; TRBD1 agrees at 9 bases. The CDR3 runs 15 residues. The J segment lost 1 base and the V segment lost 5 bases, leaving 3 bases of the junction unmatched. The germline gives CDR1 SGHNT, CDR2 YENEEA. DNA of the CDR3: TGTGCCAGCAGCGCCGGACAGGGGAGCAATCAGCCCCAGCATTTT. Its protein product is CASSAGQGSNQPQHF.

The table lists this clone with a few counts. The rearrangement uses TRBV19 and TRBJ1-2; 10 nucleotides agree with TRBD1. Germline CDR1 reads LNHDA; CDR2 reads SQIVND (reference sequence). This CDR3 contains 15 residues. The trim removed 9 bases at V and 8 bases at J, leaving 15 bases unmatched. This CDR3 is CASSNHPGQGTGYTF. The CDR3, as DNA: TGTGCCAGCTCAAATCACCCGGGACAGGGGACCGGCTACACCTTC. Full variable domain (rest looked up from reference TRBV19 and TRBJ1-2): DGGITQSPKYLFRKEGQNVTLSCEQNLNHDAMYWYRQDPGQGLRLIYYSQIVNDFQKGDIAEGYSVSREKKESFPLTVTSAQKNPTAFYLCASSNHPGQGTGYTFGSGTRLTVV.

The chain is built from TRBV30 and TRBJ1-6; D may be TRBD1 (6 bases). Trimming pared 2 bases from V and 9 bases from J, leaving 11 bases between. CDR1 GTSNPN and CDR2 SVGIG come from the germline V gene (reference sequence). This CDR3 has 13 residues. DNA for the CDR3: TGTGCCTGGAGTAAGGGGGAGCGTTCACCCCTCCACTTT. Residues: CAWSKGERSPLHF.

CDR3 residues: CASSLANALEGFPDTQYF. CDR3 nucleotides: TGTGCCAGCAGCTTGGCCAATGCACTAGAGGGATTCCCAGATACGCAGTATTTT. The rearrangement uses TRBV5-6 and TRBJ2-3; the D gene is possibly TRBD2 (5 bases). Per germline, CDR1 SGHDT and CDR2 YYEEEE. This CDR3 comprises 18 residues. The ends were cut back, 0 bases at V and 4 bases at J, with 21 bases in the middle.

The genes are TRBV7-8 and TRBJ2-7, with TRBD1 as a possible D gene (6 bases). V was clipped by 11 bases and J by 1 base, with 12 bases between them. From germline, CDR1 is SGHVS and CDR2 FQNEAQ. The CDR3 totals 12 residues. The CDR3 reads CAASGDSYEQYF. The CDR3 DNA sequence: TGTGCCGCCTCAGGGGATTCCTACGAGCAGTACTTC.

The chain couples TRBV28 to TRBJ2-7; 11 positions match TRBD1. The V and J ends lost 5 bases and 4 bases, in that order; junction bases with no gene match: 7. CDR3 length: 15 amino acids. Germline loops: CDR1 MDHEN, CDR2 SYDVKM. CDR3 in DNA: TGTGCCAGCAGTCCCCCGGGACAGGGGGTATACGAGCAGTACTTC. The encoded protein is CASSPPGQGVYEQYF.

This clone showed up just a few times. The gene calls are TRBV5-6 and TRBJ2-2; D might be TRBD1 (5 bases). The germline V gene has CDR1 SGHDT and CDR2 YYEEEE. V lost 4 bases, J lost 2 bases, and 9 bases lay in between. The CDR3 covers 14 residues. The CDR3, as DNA: TGTGCCAGCAGCCAGGGTCTAAACACCGGGGAGCTGTTTTTT. As protein: CASSQGLNTGELFF.

Details on this clone: Other DNA sequences of this sample code for an identical CDR3. V gene TRBV5-5 combines with J gene TRBJ1-4; possibly TRBD1 for D (5 bases). From germline, CDR1 is SGHKS and CDR2 YYEKEE (reference sequence). V was shortened by 4 bases and J by 7 bases, with 20 bases between the two germline ends. This CDR3 contains 16 residues. The CDR3, as DNA: TGTGCCAGCAGCCCACTTTCAGCGGGGGGGGGTGAAAAACTGTTTTTT. This sequence encodes CASSPLSAGGGEKLFF.

This clone was recorded once. The CDR3 bases are TGTGCCAGTAGTCTGGGGGCCCACTACGAGCAGTACTTC. This encodes CASSLGAHYEQYF. The rearrangement uses TRBV19 and TRBJ2-7, with D perhaps TRBD1 (6 bases). With 5 bases removed from V and 3 bases from J, the gap between germline ends came to 11 bases. The CDR3 extends over 13 amino acids. The germline V gene has CDR1 LNHDA and CDR2 SQIVND (reference sequence).

The chain links TRBV19 to TRBJ2-7, with TRBD1 matching 10 bases. The CDR3 has 13 residues. Germline CDR1 LNHDA, CDR2 SQIVND (reference sequence). V was pared by 9 bases and J by 5 bases, with 7 bases of the junction left unmatched. CDR3 nucleotides: TGTGCCAGCTTATCCGACAGGGGGCACGAGCAGTACTTC. Its protein product is CASLSDRGHEQYF.

V gene TRBV5-1 combines with J gene TRBJ2-2; 11 nucleotides line up with TRBD2. The V gene end was trimmed by 2 bases and the J gene end by 2 bases; junction bases not matched to a gene: 2. Germline V gene sequence: CDR1 SGHRS, CDR2 YFSETQ. This CDR3 has 16 amino acids. CDR3 DNA sequence: TGCGCCAGCAGCTTACTAGCGGGGGAAAACACCGGGGAGCTGTTTTTT. Its protein product is CASSLLAGENTGELFF.

This clone turned up a few times. The chain combines TRBV19 with TRBJ2-7; 7 bases agree with TRBD1. The CDR3 has 15 residues. From germline, CDR1 is LNHDA and CDR2 SQIVND (reference sequence). With 4 bases clipped from V and 1 base from J, the junction kept 7 bases outside the gene matches. CDR3 in amino acids: CASSTHIQGSYEQYF. The DNA of the CDR3 is TGTGCCAGTAGTACACATATACAGGGGTCCTACGAGCAGTACTTC. The whole variable domain, filled in from reference TRBV19 and TRBJ2-7, reads DGGITQSPKYLFRKEGQNVTLSCEQNLNHDAMYWYRQDPGQGLRLIYYSQIVNDFQKGDIAEGYSVSREKKESFPLTVTSAQKNPTAFYLCASSTHIQGSYEQYFGPGTRLTVT.